Each of the 30 T cell receptor beta chains below was sequenced from the same sample in a study of T-cell memory formation after mild COVID-19. TCRdb processed the 5' RACE reads anew with MiXCR; each CDR3 protein has one entry. The table has 200,000 or so distinct CDR3 sequences, around 16% seen once. Material for sequencing was PBMCs or a T cell subset sorted from them (not recorded which). Source of these receptors: an adult woman who had mild COVID-19 (a few samples of this study predate the infection). Cell type and time point are not known.

The V call is TRBV25-1, the J call TRBJ2-2; D gene uncertain. The CDR3 is 12 residues long. V was shortened by 5 bases and J by 8 bases, with 9 bases between the two germline ends. Germline V lookup: CDR1 MGHDK, CDR2 SYGVNS. This chain's CDR3 is CASSRPSGELFF. Here the CDR3 DNA reads TGTGCCAGCAGTCGCCCGAGTGGGGAGCTGTTTTTT.

This clonotype was counted between two and nine times. The chain is built from TRBV12-3 or TRBV12-4 and TRBJ2-1; D perhaps matches TRBD2 (6 bases). V lost 8 bases and J 0 bases, leaving 8 bases between the germline ends. The CDR3 extends over 13 amino acids. CDR3 DNA: TGTGCCAGCCGGGAGAGCTCCTACAATGAGCAGTTCTTC. Translating it yields CASRESSYNEQFF.

In this sample, this clonotype turned up a few times. J is TRBJ2-7 and V is TRBV5-1; D remains unclear. Germline V lookup: CDR1 SGHRS, CDR2 YFSETQ. V dropped 4 bases and J dropped 6 bases, with 17 bases sitting between them. The CDR3 is 14 residues long. CDR3 protein: CASSASSSSGEQYF. The CDR3, as DNA: TGCGCCAGCAGCGCCTCGAGTTCTTCCGGCGAGCAGTACTTC. The full variable domain, its missing parts supplied by reference TRBV5-1 and TRBJ2-7, is KAGVTQTPRYLIKTRGQQVTLSCSPISGHRSVSWYQQTPGQGLQFLFEYFSETQRNKGNFPGRFSGRQFSNSRSEMNVSTLELGDSALYLCASSASSSSGEQYFGPGTRLTVT.

The chain couples TRBV20-1 to TRBJ2-1; perhaps D is TRBD1 or TRBD2 (6 bases each). Germline CDR1 reads DFQATT; CDR2 reads SNEGSKA (reference sequence). CDR3 size: 16 residues. Trimming shortened V by 0 bases and J by 8 bases, and 20 bases separated the two germline ends. CDR3 bases: TGCAGTGCTAGAGATCAGAGACTAGGAGGGGGGCATGAGCAGTTCTTC. It yields the protein CSARDQRLGGGHEQFF.

V usage is TRBV9 and J usage is TRBJ2-3; 9 bases map to TRBD2. Germline V lookup: CDR1 SGDLS, CDR2 YYNGEE. The length of the CDR3 is 16 residues. Germline trimming cut 0 bases from V and 1 base from J; bases unmatched to any gene: 3. The CDR3 loop is CASSVAKRGGTDTQYF. The CDR3 DNA sequence: TGTGCCAGCAGCGTAGCTAAGCGGGGGGGCACAGATACGCAGTATTTT.

This rearrangement joins TRBV25-1 to TRBJ1-1; 9 positions agree with TRBD1. The CDR3 contains 13 residues. Trimming cost V 8 bases and J 4 bases; bases outside gene matches: 5. Germline-derived CDR1 and CDR2 are MGHDK and SYGVNS. This chain's CDR3 is CASGTGSVTEAFF. DNA of the CDR3: TGTGCCAGCGGGACAGGGTCAGTCACTGAAGCTTTCTTT.

V gene TRBV5-1 combines with J gene TRBJ2-7; D ambiguous. Trimming took 0 bases from V and 5 from J, leaving 15 bases between them. The germline gives CDR1 SGHRS, CDR2 YFSETQ. This CDR3 is built from 15 residues. CDR3 loop: CASSLAGRQTHEQYF. In nucleotides, the CDR3 is TGCGCCAGCAGCTTGGCCGGTCGGCAGACCCACGAGCAGTACTTC.

This clonotype has just a few counts. This chain connects TRBV27 to TRBJ2-2; no firm D call. V was pared by 5 bases and J by 0 bases, with 10 bases between. This CDR3 has 15 amino acids. CDR1 and CDR2 (germline): MNHEY, SMNVEV (reference sequence). The CDR3 sequence is CASSRSISNTGELFF. The CDR3 nucleotides are TGTGCCAGCAGTAGGTCCATATCGAACACCGGGGAGCTGTTTTTT.

DNA of the CDR3: TGTGCCAGCGGACTAGCTCCTCAAGAGACCCAGTACTTC. This translates into CASGLAPQETQYF. The chain recombines TRBV7-8 with TRBJ2-5, with TRBD2 matching over 8 bases. Trimming took 8 bases from V and 2 from J; bases not matched to a gene: 4. CDR1 and CDR2 (germline): SGHVS, FQNEAQ. This CDR3 has 13 amino acids.

This clonotype turned up a few times. The chain employs TRBV12-3 or TRBV12-4 and TRBJ1-5; perhaps TRBD1 as D (6 bases). The CDR3 spans 14 residues. V lost 6 bases and J lost 0, with 9 bases in between. CDR3 residues: CASSGTHSNQPQHF. The CDR3, as DNA: TGTGCCAGCAGCGGGACACATAGCAATCAGCCCCAGCATTTT.

V gene TRBV6-5 combines with J gene TRBJ2-5; 11 bases fit TRBD2. The CDR3 is made up of 15 amino acids. Trimming removed 6 bases from V and 3 bases from J; junction bases left unmatched: 6. Germline V gene lookup returns CDR1 MNHEY and CDR2 SVGAGI. The chain's CDR3 is CASRLAGGIKETQYF. The CDR3, as DNA: TGTGCCAGCAGATTAGCGGGGGGGATAAAAGAGACCCAGTACTTC.

The chain employs TRBV2 and TRBJ2-1; weak D call: TRBD1 (5 bases). V lost 6 bases to trimming and J lost 4 bases, with 13 bases between them. This CDR3 is 14 amino acids long. Germline CDR1 is SNHLY and CDR2 is FYNNEI. The CDR3 DNA reads as TGTGCCAGCAGGGGGCCAGGTGTTTACAATGAGCAGTTCTTC. It specifies CASRGPGVYNEQFF. Variable domain in full (rest from reference TRBV2 and TRBJ2-1): EPEVTQTPSHQVTQMGQEVILRCVPISNHLYFYWYRQILGQKVEFLVSFYNNEISEKSEIFDDQFSVERPDGSNFTLKIRSTKLEDSAMYFCASRGPGVYNEQFFGPGTRLTVL.

The chain uses TRBV6-5 and TRBJ2-2; 10 positions match TRBD2. The CDR3 sequence is 15 residues long. J was trimmed by 4 bases and V by 4 bases; bases with no gene match: 3. Germline CDR1 and CDR2: MNHEY and SVGAGI. CDR3 DNA sequence: TGTGCCAGCAGTTCTAGCGGGAGCTTCACCGGGGAGCTGTTTTTT. Its protein is CASSSSGSFTGELFF.

The V gene is TRBV5-1, the J gene TRBJ2-7, with D perhaps TRBD1 or TRBD2 (5 bases each). V dropped 3 bases and J dropped 13 bases, with 17 bases sitting between them. Looked up from germline, CDR1 is SGHRS and CDR2 is YFSETQ. CDR3 length: 12 residues. The CDR3 reads CASSSTADGTYF. In nucleotides, the CDR3 is TGCGCCAGCAGCTCCACGGCGGACGGGACCTACTTC.

V gene TRBV7-2 combines with J gene TRBJ2-1, with TRBD2 matching over 11 bases. There are 15 residues in the CDR3. The trim removed 1 base at V and 6 bases at J, leaving 2 bases unmatched. The germline V gene encodes CDR1 SGHTA and CDR2 FQGNSA. The CDR3 reads CASSLGGTSGNEQFF. The DNA of the CDR3 is TGTGCCAGCAGCTTAGGCGGGACTAGCGGCAATGAGCAGTTCTTC.

This clonotype was counted only a few times. The gene calls are TRBV3-1 and TRBJ2-7; maybe TRBD1 (5 bases). The CDR3 contains 15 residues. Germline CDR1 is LGHDT and CDR2 is YNNKEL (reference sequence). V was clipped by 0 bases and J by 2 bases, with 11 bases between them. CDR3 residues: CASSQDPWGTYEQYF. The CDR3 DNA is TGTGCCAGCAGCCAAGATCCGTGGGGCACCTACGAGCAGTACTTC.

The chain uses TRBV6-5 and TRBJ2-3, with a possible D match to TRBD2 (6 bases). V lost 0 bases and J 0 bases, leaving 10 bases between the germline ends. CDR3 length equals 16 residues. Germline assignment: CDR1 MNHEY and CDR2 SVGAGI. The CDR3 loop reads CASSYSGGLSTDTQYF. In DNA, the CDR3 is TGTGCCAGCAGTTACTCGGGGGGACTTAGCACAGATACGCAGTATTTT.

The CDR3 DNA reads TGTGCCAGCAGCTTAAAACTGGGGGAGGGCCCAAATGAGCAGTTCTTC. Protein sequence: CASSLKLGEGPNEQFF. This chain joins TRBV7-3 and TRBJ2-1; 7 bases line up with TRBD2. This CDR3 has 16 amino acids. The germline gives CDR1 SGHTA, CDR2 FQGTGA. V lost 1 base to trimming and J lost 7 bases; unmatched junction nucleotides: 10.

This clonotype occurred a few times. This rearrangement joins TRBV18 to TRBJ2-3; 12 bases agree with TRBD2. With 3 bases clipped from V and 2 bases from J, the junction kept 3 bases outside the gene matches. The V gene's germline CDR1 is KGHSH and CDR2 LQKENI. The CDR3 runs to 16 residues. The CDR3 here is CASSPGLAGNTDTQYF. For the CDR3, the DNA is TGTGCCAGCTCACCTGGACTAGCGGGGAACACAGATACGCAGTATTTT. Based on the CDR3 plus reference TRBV18 and TRBJ2-3, the full variable domain is NAGVMQNPRHLVRRRGQEARLRCSPMKGHSHVYWYRQLPEEGLKFMVYLQKENIIDESGMPKERFSAEFPKEGPSILRIQQVVRGDSAAYFCASSPGLAGNTDTQYFGPGTRLTVL.

This clonotype was seen only a few times. The CDR3 here is CASSKTSGETYEQYF. CDR3 coding DNA: TGTGCCAGCAGTAAGACTAGCGGGGAGACCTACGAGCAGTACTTC. The chain is built from TRBV6-2 or TRBV6-3 and TRBJ2-7, with 11 bases identical to TRBD2. Germline values: CDR1 MNHEY, CDR2 SVGEGT. The CDR3 is 15 amino acids. Trimming at V came to 5 bases and at J to 2 bases, leaving 5 bases not matched to a gene.

The chain combines TRBV29-1 with TRBJ1-2, with D uncertain. Germline loops: CDR1 SQVTM, CDR2 ANQGSEA. CDR3 length: 11 residues. Deletions cut 2 bases from V and 8 bases from J, with 9 bases between. The CDR3 sequence: CSVEKDDGYTF. CDR3 nucleotide sequence: TGCAGCGTTGAAAAGGACGACGGCTACACCTTC.

The table lists this clonotype with a few counts. CDR3 sequence: CASSYTGQGAGYTF. As DNA, the CDR3 is TGTGCCAGCAGTTACACGGGACAGGGAGCAGGCTACACCTTC. The V and J genes are TRBV6-5 and TRBJ1-2; 9 positions match TRBD1. Germline CDR1 is MNHEY and CDR2 is SVGAGI. V trimming: 2 bases; J trimming: 8 bases; junction bases outside the gene matches: 6. The CDR3 contains 14 residues.

This clonotype showed up just a few times. V gene TRBV29-1 combines with J gene TRBJ2-1, with TRBD2 identical over 8 bases. The CDR3 totals 15 residues. The V and J ends lost 7 bases and 0 bases, in that order; junction bases with no gene match: 8. The germline V gene encodes CDR1 SQVTM and CDR2 ANQGSEA. The CDR3 sequence: CSGSGSPGSYNEQFF. CDR3 nucleotide sequence: TGCAGCGGAAGCGGGAGCCCCGGCTCCTACAATGAGCAGTTCTTC.

This chain joins TRBV7-3 and TRBJ2-5, with 12 bases identical to TRBD2. The CDR3 is 15 residues long. Germline trimming cut 2 bases from V and 5 bases from J; bases unmatched to any gene: 3. CDR1 is SGHTA, CDR2 FQGTGA, per germline. CDR3 region: CASSLLGLAGETQYF. The CDR3 DNA reads TGTGCCAGCAGCTTATTGGGACTAGCGGGCGAGACCCAGTACTTC.

This clonotype was detected once. J is TRBJ1-1 and V is TRBV19; D gene uncertain. The CDR3 is made up of 12 amino acids. Germline CDR1 is LNHDA and CDR2 is SQIVND (reference sequence). The V gene lost 4 bases and the J gene lost 8 bases, with 11 bases spanning the gap. CDR3 sequence: CASSTREGEAFF. As DNA, the CDR3 is TGTGCCAGTAGTACTCGAGAAGGGGAAGCTTTCTTT.

The table lists this clonotype with many counts. The chain uses TRBV5-1 and TRBJ2-3; possibly TRBD2 for D (6 bases). V dropped 5 bases and J dropped 0 bases, with 10 bases sitting between them. Germline loops: CDR1 SGHRS, CDR2 YFSETQ. The CDR3 has 14 amino acids. The CDR3 DNA follows: TGCGCCAGCAGAGGGAGGACTAGCACAGATACGCAGTATTTT. It is translated as CASRGRTSTDTQYF.

This clonotype has only a few counts. The V and J genes are TRBV5-1 and TRBJ2-3; D gene ambiguous. Germline V lookup: CDR1 SGHRS, CDR2 YFSETQ. The CDR3 is 18 amino acids. Trimming stripped 3 bases from V and 4 bases from J, with 24 bases between. The CDR3 sequence is CASSWGMVSRITSDTQYF. The CDR3 DNA follows: TGCGCCAGCAGCTGGGGTATGGTTAGCAGGATTACCTCAGATACGCAGTATTTT.

The sample holds a few counts of this clonotype. This chain joins TRBV12-3 or TRBV12-4 and TRBJ1-1; D is possibly TRBD1 (5 bases). This CDR3 has 13 residues. The V end lost 10 bases, the J end lost 0 bases, and 12 bases lay between the germline ends. The CDR3 nucleotides read TGTGCCACCCGACAGACAATGAACACTGAAGCTTTCTTT. It codes for CATRQTMNTEAFF.

The chain carries TRBV7-2 and TRBJ2-3; 7 nucleotides agree with TRBD2. V lost 1 base and J lost 13; bases outside the gene matches: 5. The CDR3 covers 12 residues. CDR1 and CDR2 (germline): SGHTA, FQGNSA. CDR3 loop: CASSLEAGREYF. In nucleotides, the CDR3 is TGTGCCAGCAGCTTAGAGGCGGGGAGGGAGTATTTT.

This clonotype has more than one count but fewer than ten. CDR3 region: CASSLGLAGLDNEQFF. The CDR3, as DNA: TGTGCCAGCAGCTTAGGACTAGCGGGCCTGGACAATGAGCAGTTCTTC. This chain links TRBV7-9 with TRBJ2-1, with TRBD2 identical over 10 bases. The CDR3 is made up of 16 amino acids. After removal of 1 base from V and 5 bases from J, the junction contained 5 bases not matched to a gene. From germline, CDR1 is SEHNR and CDR2 FQNEAQ (reference sequence).